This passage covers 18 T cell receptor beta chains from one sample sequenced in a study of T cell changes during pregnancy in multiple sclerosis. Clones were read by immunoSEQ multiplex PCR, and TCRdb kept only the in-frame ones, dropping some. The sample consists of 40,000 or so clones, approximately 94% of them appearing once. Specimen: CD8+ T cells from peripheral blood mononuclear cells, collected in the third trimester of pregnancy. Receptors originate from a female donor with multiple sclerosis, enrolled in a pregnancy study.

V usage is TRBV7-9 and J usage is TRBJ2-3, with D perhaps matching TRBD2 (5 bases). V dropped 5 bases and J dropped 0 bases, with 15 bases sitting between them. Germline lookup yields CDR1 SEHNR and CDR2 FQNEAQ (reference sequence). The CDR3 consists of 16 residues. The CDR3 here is CASSTFSGSSTDTQYF. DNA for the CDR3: TGTGCCAGCAGCACCTTCAGCGGATCTAGCACAGATACGCAGTATTTT.

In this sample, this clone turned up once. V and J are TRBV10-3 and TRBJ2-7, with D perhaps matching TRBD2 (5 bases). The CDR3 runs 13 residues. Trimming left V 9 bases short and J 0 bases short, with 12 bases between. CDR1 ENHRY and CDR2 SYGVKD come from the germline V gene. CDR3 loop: CAINRDNSYEQYF. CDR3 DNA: TGTGCCATTAACCGGGATAACTCCTACGAGCAGTACTTC.

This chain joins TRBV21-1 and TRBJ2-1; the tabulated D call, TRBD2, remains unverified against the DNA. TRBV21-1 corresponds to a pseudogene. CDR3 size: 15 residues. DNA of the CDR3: TGTGCCAGCAGCAAAAAACGACTAGCGGAGAGGGTCGCGATCTTC. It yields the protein CASSKKRLAERVAIF.

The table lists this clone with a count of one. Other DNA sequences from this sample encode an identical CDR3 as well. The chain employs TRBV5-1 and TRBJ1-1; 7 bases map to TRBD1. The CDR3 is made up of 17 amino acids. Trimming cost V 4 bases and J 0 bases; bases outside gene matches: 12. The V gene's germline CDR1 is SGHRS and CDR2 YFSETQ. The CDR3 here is CASSHLLGTDMNTEAFF. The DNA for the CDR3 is TGCGCCAGCAGCCACCTGCTCGGGACAGATATGAACACTGAAGCTTTCTTT.

CDR3 loop: CASSQAGASTNEQFF. In DNA, the CDR3 is TGTGCCAGCAGCCAAGCGGGAGCGTCGACGAATGAGCAGTTCTTC. This rearrangement joins TRBV7-9 to TRBJ2-1, with TRBD2 matching over 8 bases. Germline CDR1 is SEHNR and CDR2 is FQNEAQ (reference sequence). The junction had 10 bases not matched to a gene; V was cut back by 5 bases and J by 7 bases. This CDR3 region has 15 residues.

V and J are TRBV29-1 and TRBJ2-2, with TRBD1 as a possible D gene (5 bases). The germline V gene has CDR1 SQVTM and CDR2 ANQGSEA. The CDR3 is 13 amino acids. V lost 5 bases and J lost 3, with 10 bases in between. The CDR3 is CSVPGRYTGELFF. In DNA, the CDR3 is TGCAGCGTTCCAGGGCGCTACACCGGGGAGCTGTTTTTT.

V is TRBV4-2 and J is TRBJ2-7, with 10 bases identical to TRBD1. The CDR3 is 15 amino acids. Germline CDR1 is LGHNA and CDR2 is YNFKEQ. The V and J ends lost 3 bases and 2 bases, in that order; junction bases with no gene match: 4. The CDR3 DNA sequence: TGTGCCAGCAGCCAGGGGACAGGGGTACCCTACGAGCAGTACTTC. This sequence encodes CASSQGTGVPYEQYF.

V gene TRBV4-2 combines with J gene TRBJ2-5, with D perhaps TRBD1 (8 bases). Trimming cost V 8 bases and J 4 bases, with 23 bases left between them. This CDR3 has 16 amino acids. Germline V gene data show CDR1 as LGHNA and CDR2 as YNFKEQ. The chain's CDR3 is CASQGGTGDRIETQYF. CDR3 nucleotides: TGTGCCAGCCAGGGAGGGACAGGCGACCGAATAGAGACCCAGTACTTC.

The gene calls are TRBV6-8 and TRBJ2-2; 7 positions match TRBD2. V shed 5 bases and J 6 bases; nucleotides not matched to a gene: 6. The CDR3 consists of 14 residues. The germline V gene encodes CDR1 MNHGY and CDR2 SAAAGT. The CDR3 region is CASSHPGGSGELFF. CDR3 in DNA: TGTGCCAGCAGTCACCCCGGGGGGTCCGGGGAGCTGTTTTTT.

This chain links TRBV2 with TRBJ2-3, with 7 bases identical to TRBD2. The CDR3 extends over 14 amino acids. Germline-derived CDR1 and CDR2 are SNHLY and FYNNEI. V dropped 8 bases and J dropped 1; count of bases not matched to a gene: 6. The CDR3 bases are TGTGCCAGCGAGGCGGGAGTCGGCACAGATACGCAGTATTTT. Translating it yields CASEAGVGTDTQYF.

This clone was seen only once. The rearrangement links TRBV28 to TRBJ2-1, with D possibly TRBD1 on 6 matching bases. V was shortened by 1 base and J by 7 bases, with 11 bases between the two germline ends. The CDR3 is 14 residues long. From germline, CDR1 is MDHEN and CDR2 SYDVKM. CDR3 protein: CASSLYQGINEQFF. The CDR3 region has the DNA TGTGCCAGCAGTTTATATCAGGGGATAAATGAGCAGTTCTTC.

The CDR3 region is CASSRQGPWFGGQPQHF. In DNA form, the CDR3 reads TGTGCCAGCAGCCGACAGGGGCCCTGGTTCGGGGGTCAGCCCCAGCATTTT. The chain carries TRBV28 and TRBJ1-5; 8 nucleotides agree with TRBD1. Germline lookup yields CDR1 MDHEN and CDR2 SYDVKM. V lost 6 bases and J lost 6; bases outside the gene matches: 16. The CDR3 sequence is 17 residues long.

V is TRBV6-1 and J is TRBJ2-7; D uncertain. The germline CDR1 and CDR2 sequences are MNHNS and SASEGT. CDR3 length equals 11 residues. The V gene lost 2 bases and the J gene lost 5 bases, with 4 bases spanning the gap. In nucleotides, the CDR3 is TGTGCCAGCAGTGAAAGCGACGAGCAGTACTTC. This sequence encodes CASSESDEQYF.

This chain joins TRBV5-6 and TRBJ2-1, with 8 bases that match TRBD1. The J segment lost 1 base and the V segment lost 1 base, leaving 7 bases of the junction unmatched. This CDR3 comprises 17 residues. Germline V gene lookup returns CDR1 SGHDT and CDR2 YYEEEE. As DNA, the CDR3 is TGTGCCAGCAGCTTGCGGAGACAGGGGAGTTCCTACAATGAGCAGTTCTTC. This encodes CASSLRRQGSSYNEQFF.

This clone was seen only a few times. The CDR3 DNA reads as TGTGCCAGCAGCTTTTCTAGCGGGATTATCTACGAGCAGTACTTC. This sequence encodes CASSFSSGIIYEQYF. The chain uses TRBV7-9 and TRBJ2-7; 9 nucleotides agree with TRBD2. Germline V CDR1 and CDR2: SEHNR, FQNEAQ (reference sequence). With 3 bases clipped from V and 3 bases from J, the junction kept 6 bases outside the gene matches. This CDR3 region has 15 residues. The full variable domain, in which reference TRBV7-9 and TRBJ2-7 provide the parts outside the CDR3, is DTGVSQNPRHKITKRGQNVTFRCDPISEHNRLYWYRQTLGQGPEFLTYFQNEAQLEKSRLLSDRFSAERPKGSFSTLEIQRTEQGDSAMYLCASSFSSGIIYEQYFGPGTRLTVT.

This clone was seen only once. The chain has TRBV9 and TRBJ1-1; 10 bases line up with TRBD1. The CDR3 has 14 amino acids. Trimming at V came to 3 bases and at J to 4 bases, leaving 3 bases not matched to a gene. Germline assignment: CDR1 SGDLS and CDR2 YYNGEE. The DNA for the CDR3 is TGTGCCAGCAGCGATCGGACAGGGGGCACTGAAGCTTTCTTT. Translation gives CASSDRTGGTEAFF.

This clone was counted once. CDR3 in amino acids: CASSSQGAFEQYF. The CDR3 nucleotides read TGTGCCAGCAGCTCCCAGGGGGCGTTCGAGCAGTACTTC. The chain has TRBV7-9 and TRBJ2-7; 8 nucleotides agree with TRBD1. The CDR3 is 13 residues long. V lost 4 bases and J lost 6; bases outside the gene matches: 5. The germline CDR1 and CDR2 sequences are SEHNR and FQNEAQ (reference sequence).

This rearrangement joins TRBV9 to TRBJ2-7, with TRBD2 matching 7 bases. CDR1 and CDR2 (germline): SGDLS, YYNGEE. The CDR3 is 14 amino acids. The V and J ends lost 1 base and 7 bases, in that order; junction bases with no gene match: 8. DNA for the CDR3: TGTGCCAGCAGCGTATCCGGGAGGAGAGAAGAGCAGTACTTC. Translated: CASSVSGRREEQYF. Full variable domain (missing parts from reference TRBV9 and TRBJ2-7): DSGVTQTPKHLITATGQRVTLRCSPRSGDLSVYWYQQSLDQGLQFLIQYYNGEERAKGNILERFSAQQFPDLHSELNLSSLELGDSALYFCASSVSGRREEQYFGPGTRLTVT.